The 30 T cell receptor beta chains reported below all come from one sample, sequenced in a study of T-cell memory formation after mild COVID-19. TCRdb recomputed calls from the 5' RACE reads with MiXCR, one row per CDR3 protein. The sample records hundreds of thousands of distinct CDR3 sequences, about 17% being singletons. Sequencing used PBMCs or a T cell subset sorted from them (not recorded which). These receptors were obtained from a man between 18 and 29 years old who had mild COVID-19 (a few samples of this study predate the infection). Cell type and time point are not known.

This clonotype was counted between two and nine times. The chain joins TRBV20-1 to TRBJ2-1, with 13 bases identical to TRBD2. With 4 bases clipped from V and 0 bases from J, the junction kept 12 bases outside the gene matches. The CDR3 runs 19 residues. The germline CDR1 and CDR2 sequences are DFQATT and SNEGSKA (reference sequence). CDR3 amino acids: CSATGTSGEKIDSYNEQFF. The CDR3 nucleotides are TGCAGTGCTACAGGGACTAGCGGGGAAAAAATTGACTCCTACAATGAGCAGTTCTTC.

The chain combines TRBV6-2 or TRBV6-3 with TRBJ2-7, with a tentative D call TRBD1 (6 bases). Germline CDR1 is MNHEY and CDR2 is SVGEGT. There are 14 residues in the CDR3. V was clipped by 8 bases and J by 0 bases, with 14 bases between them. The CDR3 DNA reads TGTGCCAGCTGTCCTTGGACAGCCTCCTACGAGCAGTACTTC. Its protein product is CASCPWTASYEQYF.

The chain combines TRBV7-2 with TRBJ1-4, with TRBD1 as a possible D gene (5 bases). Germline CDR1 SGHTA, CDR2 FQGNSA. V gave up 5 bases and J gave up 7 bases, with 14 bases separating them. The CDR3 totals 14 residues. Here the CDR3 DNA reads TGTGCCAGCAGCCTACTGGGGGGTGGTGAAAAACTGTTTTTT. This codes for CASSLLGGGEKLFF.

The chain has TRBV5-1 and TRBJ2-1; D uncertain. V lost 4 bases and J 7 bases, leaving 9 bases between the germline ends. From germline, CDR1 is SGHRS and CDR2 YFSETQ. There are 12 residues in the CDR3. The DNA for the CDR3 is TGCGCCAGCAGCACCTCTAGGAATGAGCAGTTCTTC. Residues: CASSTSRNEQFF. The full variable domain, completed using reference TRBV5-1 and TRBJ2-1, is KAGVTQTPRYLIKTRGQQVTLSCSPISGHRSVSWYQQTPGQGLQFLFEYFSETQRNKGNFPGRFSGRQFSNSRSEMNVSTLELGDSALYLCASSTSRNEQFFGPGTRLTVL.

This clonotype turned up a few times. This sequence joins TRBV12-3 or TRBV12-4 and TRBJ2-1; TRBD1 might be the D (6 bases). CDR3 length: 15 amino acids. The V end was cut by 5 bases, the J end by 5 bases, with 16 bases between. The chain's CDR3 is CASSPQSRGDNEQFF. DNA for the CDR3: TGTGCCAGCAGTCCCCAGAGCAGGGGCGACAATGAGCAGTTCTTC.

This clonotype has more than one count but fewer than ten. This chain connects TRBV18 to TRBJ2-3; no clear D gene. CDR1 and CDR2 from the germline V gene are KGHSH and LQKENI. Trimming left V 2 bases short and J 6 bases short, with 9 bases between. There are 13 residues in the CDR3. The CDR3 DNA sequence: TGTGCCAGCTCACCAGGTTCGTCGGATACGCAGTATTTT. Translating gives CASSPGSSDTQYF.

The chain employs TRBV12-3 or TRBV12-4 and TRBJ2-1, with D unclear. V was cut by 6 bases and J by 10 bases, with 10 bases left in between. The CDR3 is 11 residues long. This CDR3 reads CASSPVYEQFF. The CDR3, as DNA: TGTGCCAGCAGCCCGGTGTACGAGCAGTTCTTC.

The V and J genes are TRBV4-1 and TRBJ2-3; D unresolved. CDR1 MGHRA and CDR2 YSYEKL come from the germline V gene. The V gene lost 4 bases and the J gene lost 4 bases, with 9 bases spanning the gap. The CDR3 contains 13 residues. The CDR3 DNA reads as TGCGCCAGCAGCCTCGTAGCCCCAGATACGCAGTATTTT. Amino acids: CASSLVAPDTQYF.

The CDR3 here is CASSPSGNMNTEAFF. The CDR3 bases are TGTGCCAGCAGCCCCTCAGGTAACATGAACACTGAAGCTTTCTTT. The chain joins TRBV7-3 to TRBJ1-1; D is ambiguous. Trimming cost V 5 bases and J 0 bases, with 13 bases left between them. This CDR3 contains 15 residues. Germline assignment: CDR1 SGHTA and CDR2 FQGTGA.

This clonotype was detected a few times. This chain uses TRBV24-1 with TRBJ2-2; D unclear. Germline assignment: CDR1 KGHDR and CDR2 SFDVKD. This CDR3 region has 16 residues. V dropped 1 base and J dropped 5 bases, with 13 bases sitting between them. The CDR3: CATSDFDGPGTGELFF. CDR3 bases: TGTGCCACCAGTGATTTCGATGGACCAGGAACCGGGGAGCTGTTTTTT.

This clonotype was detected many times. The rearrangement joins TRBV7-3 to TRBJ2-2; D gene unclear. Trimming left V 2 bases short and J 3 bases short, with 10 bases between. Germline V gives CDR1 SGHTA, CDR2 FQGTGA. This CDR3 has 15 amino acids. Written as DNA, the CDR3 is TGTGCCAGCAGCTTACGACGCAGAGACACCGGGGAGCTGTTTTTT. Translated: CASSLRRRDTGELFF.

This clonotype was detected many times. This chain uses TRBV20-1 with TRBJ2-2; D possibly corresponds to TRBD2 (6 bases). V lost 0 bases and J 0 bases, leaving 8 bases between the germline ends. The CDR3 covers 15 residues. CDR1 and CDR2 from the germline V gene are DFQATT and SNEGSKA (reference sequence). The CDR3 bases are TGCAGTGCTAGAGATGCGGGGTCGAACACCGGGGAGCTGTTTTTT. Protein product: CSARDAGSNTGELFF.

The V gene is TRBV5-5, the J gene TRBJ2-1, with 9 bases fitting TRBD2. After removal of 3 bases from V and 0 bases from J, the junction contained 4 bases not matched to a gene. CDR3 size: 16 residues. Germline V gene sequence: CDR1 SGHKS, CDR2 YYEKEE (reference sequence). The CDR3 is CASSSLAGYSYNEQFF. In DNA, the CDR3 is TGTGCCAGCAGCTCCCTAGCGGGGTACTCCTACAATGAGCAGTTCTTC.

The rearrangement joins TRBV21-1 to TRBJ1-2; TRBD1 is the table's D call and was not checked against the DNA. TRBV21-1 constitutes a pseudogene. This CDR3 region has 16 residues. CDR3 region: CASSKDSNGTEMRYTF. CDR3 nucleotide sequence: TGTGCCAGCAGCAAAGATTCTAATGGGACAGAAATGCGCTACACCTTC.

This clonotype was counted many times. V and J are TRBV12-3 or TRBV12-4 and TRBJ2-5; no reliable D call. V lost 3 bases to trimming and J lost 3 bases, with 5 bases between them. This CDR3 comprises 12 residues. CDR3 DNA sequence: TGTGCCAGCAGTTTTGGGGAAGAGACCCAGTACTTC. Its protein is CASSFGEETQYF.

This clonotype was counted only a few times. This sequence joins TRBV10-3 and TRBJ2-7; D is perhaps TRBD2 (5 bases). CDR1 and CDR2 (germline): ENHRY, SYGVKD. V was clipped by 0 bases and J by 2 bases, with 11 bases between them. The CDR3 runs to 15 residues. The CDR3: CAISESGGQAYEQYF. The CDR3 nucleotides are TGTGCCATCAGTGAGTCGGGCGGGCAAGCCTACGAGCAGTACTTC.

A few counts support this clonotype. In nucleotides, the CDR3 is TGTGCCATCAGTGAGTCGGGACTAGCGGGGAAGAATGAGCAGTTCTTC. It specifies CAISESGLAGKNEQFF. The chain has TRBV10-3 and TRBJ2-1; 13 bases map to TRBD2. Germline V gene sequence: CDR1 ENHRY, CDR2 SYGVKD. The CDR3 is 16 amino acids. With V trimmed by 0 bases and J by 7 bases, 3 bases remained unmatched.

Remarks on this clonotype: The junction does not match germline at one end; this may be a read error. The CDR3 is CASNSRPQGADAWRRF. The CDR3 DNA reads as TGTGCCAGCAATTCCCGGCCACAGGGTGCCGATGCCTGGAGACGCTTT. This chain links TRBV2 with TRBJ1-6; the D gene is possibly TRBD1 (6 bases). The germline V gene encodes CDR1 SNHLY and CDR2 FYNNEI. The CDR3 is 16 residues long.

This clonotype came up a few times. The chain uses TRBV18 and TRBJ1-1; no reliable D call. Trimming cost V 1 base and J 7 bases, with 7 bases left between them. The CDR3 has 12 residues. Germline CDR1 is KGHSH and CDR2 is LQKENI. CDR3 in amino acids: CASSPREDEAFF. For the CDR3, the DNA is TGTGCCAGCTCACCACGAGAGGATGAAGCTTTCTTT.

This clonotype has more than one count but fewer than ten. The rearrangement uses TRBV25-1 and TRBJ1-4, with D perhaps TRBD1 (6 bases). The CDR3 has 13 amino acids. From germline, CDR1 is MGHDK and CDR2 SYGVNS. V was trimmed by 8 bases and J by 7 bases, leaving 14 bases between them. DNA of the CDR3: TGTGCCAGCCATCGGGACACCTTTGAAAAACTGTTTTTT. It encodes CASHRDTFEKLFF.

This clonotype was seen more than once but under ten times. The chain links TRBV7-9 to TRBJ1-1; TRBD1 aligns across 8 bases. The germline V gene encodes CDR1 SEHNR and CDR2 FQNEAQ (reference sequence). This CDR3 spans 17 amino acids. V shed 3 bases, J shed 3 bases, and the junction held 12 bases outside the gene matches. The CDR3 DNA is TGTGCCAGCAGCTTTATTCAGGACAGGGTGAAGTACACTGAAGCTTTCTTT. This sequence encodes CASSFIQDRVKYTEAFF.

The chain carries TRBV28 and TRBJ1-5; D gene ambiguous. Trimming pared 3 bases from V and 0 bases from J, leaving 6 bases between. CDR3 length equals 14 residues. Germline V gene sequence: CDR1 MDHEN, CDR2 SYDVKM. In nucleotides, the CDR3 is TGTGCCAGCAGTTTTGGGGATAGCAATCAGCCCCAGCATTTT. Amino acid sequence: CASSFGDSNQPQHF. Drawing the rest from reference TRBV28 and TRBJ1-5, the complete variable domain is DVKVTQSSRYLVKRTGEKVFLECVQDMDHENMFWYRQDPGLGLRLIYFSYDVKMKEKGDIPEGYSVSREKKERFSLILESASTNQTSMYLCASSFGDSNQPQHFGDGTRLSIL.

This clonotype came up a few times. The CDR3 here is CASSQEIGTSGGAVGTDTQYF. CDR3 DNA sequence: TGTGCCAGCAGCCAAGAAATCGGGACTAGCGGGGGGGCCGTCGGCACAGATACGCAGTATTTT. This chain links TRBV3-1 with TRBJ2-3; 16 positions agree with TRBD2. Germline trimming cut 0 bases from V and 1 base from J; bases unmatched to any gene: 10. This CDR3 contains 21 residues. CDR1 is LGHDT and CDR2 is YNNKEL in the germline V gene (reference sequence).

The genes are TRBV20-1 and TRBJ2-3, with TRBD2 matching over 14 bases. Germline CDR1 is DFQATT and CDR2 is SNEGSKA (reference sequence). The CDR3 consists of 13 residues. The CDR3 sequence is CSPGLAGDDTQYF. Here the CDR3 DNA reads TGCAGCCCGGGACTAGCGGGGGATGATACGCAGTATTTT.

The sample holds a few counts of this clonotype. The genes are TRBV15 and TRBJ2-5; TRBD2 aligns across 7 bases. This CDR3 is 16 amino acids long. The V gene end was trimmed by 1 base and the J gene end by 8 bases; junction bases not matched to a gene: 13. Germline CDR1 LNHNV, CDR2 YYDKDF (reference sequence). This CDR3 reads CATSRAGSGSKSTQYF. For the CDR3, the DNA is TGTGCCACCAGCAGAGCGGGTAGCGGGTCAAAGAGTACCCAGTACTTC.

The rearrangement uses TRBV5-1 and TRBJ2-4, with 9 bases fitting TRBD1. V was clipped by 4 bases and J by 7 bases; unmatched bases: 3. Germline CDR1 reads SGHRS; CDR2 reads YFSETQ. This CDR3 comprises 13 residues. DNA for the CDR3: TGCGCCAGCAGCGGAGACAGGGGGAACATTCAGTACTTC. It specifies CASSGDRGNIQYF. Full variable domain (missing parts from reference TRBV5-1 and TRBJ2-4): KAGVTQTPRYLIKTRGQQVTLSCSPISGHRSVSWYQQTPGQGLQFLFEYFSETQRNKGNFPGRFSGRQFSNSRSEMNVSTLELGDSALYLCASSGDRGNIQYFGAGTRLSVL.

This clonotype was counted a few times. The chain uses TRBV5-1 and TRBJ2-7; a possible D gene is TRBD1 (6 bases). The CDR3 covers 15 residues. Germline loops: CDR1 SGHRS, CDR2 YFSETQ. V was clipped by 3 bases and J by 1 base, with 14 bases between them. For the CDR3, the DNA is TGCGCCAGCAGCTCCGGGACACCCACTTCCTACGAGCAGTACTTC. As protein: CASSSGTPTSYEQYF.

Only a few counts were recorded for this clonotype. The V gene is TRBV7-8, the J gene TRBJ2-5; unclear D gene. The CDR3 has 16 amino acids. CDR1 and CDR2 (germline): SGHVS, FQNEAQ. Trimming took 4 bases from V and 0 from J, leaving 15 bases between them. Here the CDR3 reads CASSSGSLQYQETQYF. CDR3 DNA sequence: TGTGCCAGCAGCTCCGGCTCACTTCAGTACCAAGAGACCCAGTACTTC.

The V gene is TRBV20-1, the J gene TRBJ2-5, with TRBD1 matching over 9 bases. V lost 1 base, J lost 2 bases, and 5 bases stayed unmatched. The CDR3 covers 15 residues. Germline CDR1 and CDR2: DFQATT and SNEGSKA (reference sequence). The CDR3 loop reads CSARGETGGQETQYF. The CDR3 DNA follows: TGCAGTGCTAGAGGCGAGACAGGGGGGCAAGAGACCCAGTACTTC.

V gene TRBV20-1 combines with J gene TRBJ1-5; TRBD1 agrees at 10 bases. The CDR3 is made up of 14 amino acids. V was pared by 6 bases and J by 1 base, with 3 bases of the junction left unmatched. Germline CDR1 is DFQATT and CDR2 is SNEGSKA (reference sequence). The CDR3, as DNA: TGCAGTGCCAGGGACAGGGGAAGCAATCAGCCCCAGCATTTT. This encodes CSARDRGSNQPQHF.